This T cell receptor (beta chain) came from a study of cytomegalovirus exposure and HLA in healthy donors. PCR was performed using 60 Vbeta and 13 Jbeta primers. The assay was immunoSEQ multiplex PCR, and TCRdb's table has in-frame clones only and misses some. This repertoire shows some 150,000 clones, roughly 81% found once; its top ten account for roughly 2.3%. Whole-study findings and limits: In a later analysis, at a false discovery rate of 0.05, approximately 16,000 TCR beta sequences were associated with HLA alleles.

Trimming removed 2 bases at V and 5 bases at J, with 10 bases between. Germline CDR1 GTSNPN, CDR2 SVGIG (reference sequence). The CDR3 is 13 residues long. Regarding this clone: Its target is unknown.

The sequenced material came from PBMCs. The TCR originated in a woman younger than 35 in good health and CMV-seronegative. The rearrangement uses TRBV30 and TRBJ1-5, with D possibly being TRBD1 (5 bases). CDR3 DNA: TGTGCCTGGAGTCAGGGTGATTATCAGCCCCAGCATTTT. The encoded protein is CAWSQGDYQPQHF.